A single T cell receptor (beta chain) is shown here with its context. Its antigen is unknown. The V gene's germline CDR1 is MGHRA and CDR2 YSYEKL. CDR3 length: 15 amino acids. With 1 base clipped from V and 2 bases from J, the junction kept 3 bases outside the gene matches. Generated by immunoSEQ multiplex PCR, the TCRdb table keeps only in-frame clones and is missing some. The sample holds about 140,000 clones, about 90% seen once. The sample comes from a study of CD4+ T cells in melanoma. General study points: A reported correlation linked neoantigen-specific CD4+ T cells to CD8+, macrophage and B cell function. Neoantigen-specific CD4+ T cells in melanoma reportedly had diverse differentiation states.

The genes are TRBV4-1 and TRBJ2-5; the match to TRBD2 covers 8 bases. The clonotype originates from a human donor with melanoma. CDR3 region: CASSQVGGGQETQYF. DNA of the CDR3: TGCGCCAGCAGCCAAGTCGGGGGGGGGCAAGAGACCCAGTACTTC.